Below, one T cell receptor (beta chain) is given with its context. TCRdb's copy holds only in-frame clones and misses some; the assay was immunoSEQ multiplex PCR. The sample lists over 40,000 clones; 70% to 90% were seen once. The record originates from a study of T cell changes during pregnancy in multiple sclerosis. The sample was CD8+ T cells from peripheral blood mononuclear cells, taken after pregnancy. The clonotype originates from a female donor in good health, enrolled as a control in a pregnancy study.

The CDR3 is CASSSERSSYEQYF. CDR3 sequence (DNA): TGTGCCAGCAGCTCCGAGAGGAGCTCCTACGAGCAGTACTTC. The chain joins TRBV5-6 to TRBJ2-7; D is undetermined. The germline gives CDR1 SGHDT, CDR2 YYEEEE. The CDR3 is 14 amino acids. Trimming removed 3 bases from V and 0 bases from J, with 10 bases in between.